This T cell receptor (beta chain) was observed in a study of technical replicates of blood from four donors. The germline CDR1 and CDR2 sequences are LNHNV and YYDKDF (reference sequence). Trimming took 9 bases from V and 2 from J; bases not matched to a gene: 5. The CDR3 length is 14 residues. This clone was counted a single time. The repertoire was sequenced with immunoSEQ multiplex PCR; TCRdb's copy has only in-frame clones and lacks some. The sample carries more than 65,000 clones, around 97% recorded once. V is TRBV15 and J is TRBJ2-3; 10 positions agree with TRBD2. Sequencing was performed on T cells isolated from PBMCs. This TCR came from a human donor in good health. CDR3 sequence (DNA): TGTGCCACGACCGGGACTAGCGTCACAGATACGCAGTATTTT. Translated, it gives CATTGTSVTDTQYF.